This T cell receptor (beta chain) was sequenced in a study of glioma-infiltrating T cells after dendritic cell vaccination. The CDR3 sequence is 16 residues long. V trimming: 0 bases; J trimming: 0 bases; junction bases outside the gene matches: 4. Germline loops: CDR1 SGDLS, CDR2 YYNGEE. Primers: 60 V beta forward and 13 J beta reverse. The table came from immunoSEQ multiplex PCR; TCRdb's copy has only in-frame clones and leaves some out. The sample holds about 92,000 clones, 85% to 90% seen once. The sequence was obtained from a human donor with glioblastoma. The sequences come from blood, collected before dendritic cell vaccination. The genes are TRBV9 and TRBJ2-5; 8 bases are shared with TRBD2. CDR3 protein: CASSVGGSGDQETQYF. The CDR3 nucleotides are TGTGCCAGCAGCGTAGGGGGTAGCGGGGACCAAGAGACCCAGTACTTC.